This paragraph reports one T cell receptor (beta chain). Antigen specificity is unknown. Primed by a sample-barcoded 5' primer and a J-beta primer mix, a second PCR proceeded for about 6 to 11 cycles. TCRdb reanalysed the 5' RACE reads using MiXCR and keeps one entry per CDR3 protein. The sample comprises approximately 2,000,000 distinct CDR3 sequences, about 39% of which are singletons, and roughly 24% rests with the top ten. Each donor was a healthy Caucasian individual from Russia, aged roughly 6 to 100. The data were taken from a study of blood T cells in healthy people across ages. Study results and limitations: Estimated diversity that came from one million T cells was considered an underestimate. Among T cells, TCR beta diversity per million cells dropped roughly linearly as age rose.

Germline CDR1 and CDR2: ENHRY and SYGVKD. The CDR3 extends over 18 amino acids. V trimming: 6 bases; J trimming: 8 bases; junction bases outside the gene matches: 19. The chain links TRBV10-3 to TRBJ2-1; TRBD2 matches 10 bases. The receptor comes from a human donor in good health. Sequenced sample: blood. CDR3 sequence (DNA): TGTGCCATCAGCCCCCGGGATAGCGGGGGGCCCCGAGGCGATGAGCAGTTCTTC. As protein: CAISPRDSGGPRGDEQFF.